This T cell receptor beta chain was recorded in a study of cytomegalovirus exposure and HLA in healthy donors. TCRdb's copy holds only in-frame clones and misses some; the assay was immunoSEQ multiplex PCR. The table has some 170,000 clones, more than 75% seen once. Turning to this clone: Antigen: not known.

The germline V gene has CDR1 SGHRS and CDR2 YFSETQ. Trimming cost V 0 bases and J 0 bases; bases outside gene matches: 2. This CDR3 has 16 residues. Overall study findings and caveats: Among the CMV-associated chains, three were confirmed in vitro as specific for CMV antigens. The tendency of first-cohort TCR clusters to co-occur in the 120 or so validation repertoires was identified by a subsequent analysis.

Sequences were obtained from PBMCs. The rearrangement links TRBV5-1 to TRBJ2-3, with 9 bases identical to TRBD2. The TCR originated in a man younger than 30 in good health and CMV-seropositive. CDR3 nucleotides: TGCGCCAGCAGCTTGGGACTAGCGGAAAGCACAGATACGCAGTATTTT. Translation gives CASSLGLAESTDTQYF.